Listed below are T cell receptor beta chains from one sample, sequenced in a study of blood T cell repertoires in COVID-19. Some clones are missing from TCRdb's copy, which holds only in-frame ones; the method was immunoSEQ multiplex PCR. The profile shows approximately 190,000 clones, around nine tenths of them singletons. Sequencing input: peripheral blood. The receptors were sampled from a man aged 65 to 79 with active or convalescent COVID-19. The CDR3 runs from the conserved cysteine through the conserved F or W. A D gene is named only where the DNA matches it firmly. Clone size, where shown, is once, few, many, or a class for clones that have expanded.

D gene: TRBD1
J gene: TRBJ2-5
clone size: .
V gene: TRBV6-5
CDR3 protein: CASSYFGTGGPETQYF
CDR3 DNA: TGTGCCAGCAGTTACTTCGGGACAGGGGGCCCGGAGACCCAGTACTTC

D gene: TRBD1
J gene: TRBJ1-2
clone size: .
V gene: TRBV27
CDR3 protein: CASSPGKGAYGYTF
CDR3 DNA: TGTGCCAGCAGTCCGGGGAAGGGGGCGTATGGCTACACCTTC

D gene: TRBD2
J gene: TRBJ2-7
clone size: .
V gene: TRBV3-1/TRBV3-2
CDR3 protein: CASSHGTTKYEQYF
CDR3 DNA: TGTGCCAGCAGCCATGGGACTACCAAGTACGAGCAGTACTTC

D gene: TRBD1
J gene: TRBJ1-1
clone size: .
V gene: TRBV6-1
CDR3 protein: CASSEAYRGLNTEAFF
CDR3 DNA: TGTGCCAGCAGTGAAGCATACAGGGGTTTGAACACTGAAGCTTTCTTT

D gene: TRBD1
J gene: TRBJ1-5
clone size: once
V gene: TRBV5-1
CDR3 protein: CASTSNGTGPARAQHF
CDR3 DNA: TGCGCCAGCACCTCTAACGGGACAGGGCCCGCTCGGGCCCAGCATTTT

D gene: .
J gene: TRBJ2-7
clone size: .
V gene: TRBV7-2
CDR3 protein: CASSLSSYEQYF
CDR3 DNA: TGTGCCAGCAGCCTTAGCTCCTACGAGCAGTACTTC

D gene: TRBD2
J gene: TRBJ2-5
clone size: .
V gene: TRBV6-5
CDR3 protein: CASKVGGGGQETQYF
CDR3 DNA: TGTGCCAGCAAAGTGGGCGGGGGGGGACAAGAGACCCAGTACTTC

D gene: .
J gene: TRBJ2-7
clone size: once
V gene: TRBV5-5
CDR3 protein: CASSPRQDPYEQYF
CDR3 DNA: TGTGCCAGCAGCCCCAGACAGGATCCGTACGAGCAGTACTTC

D gene: .
J gene: TRBJ2-5
clone size: .
V gene: TRBV6-1
CDR3 protein: CASSEVRRQYQETQYF
CDR3 DNA: TGTGCCAGCAGTGAAGTTAGGAGACAGTATCAAGAGACCCAGTACTTC

D gene: .
J gene: TRBJ2-3
clone size: .
V gene: TRBV19
CDR3 protein: CASTHDSSTDTQYF
CDR3 DNA: TGTGCCAGTACCCATGACTCTAGCACAGATACGCAGTATTTT

D gene: TRBD2
J gene: TRBJ2-1
clone size: .
V gene: TRBV5-5
CDR3 protein: CASSLLAGEQFF
CDR3 DNA: TGTGCCAGCAGTTTACTAGCGGGGGAGCAGTTCTTC

D gene: TRBD1
J gene: TRBJ1-5
clone size: .
V gene: TRBV4-3
CDR3 protein: CASSQDWGRGEPQHF
CDR3 DNA: TGCGCCAGCAGCCAAGATTGGGGCAGGGGGGAGCCCCAGCATTTT

D gene: .
J gene: TRBJ2-2
clone size: .
V gene: TRBV6-6
CDR3 protein: CASSYSSGVRVGELFF
CDR3 DNA: TGTGCCAGCAGTTACTCTAGCGGAGTGAGGGTCGGGGAGCTGTTTTTT

D gene: .
J gene: TRBJ1-1
clone size: .
V gene: TRBV20-1
CDR3 protein: CSAGSYTEAFF
CDR3 DNA: TGCAGCGCGGGCTCGTACACTGAAGCTTTCTTT

D gene: .
J gene: TRBJ1-6
clone size: .
V gene: TRBV30
CDR3 protein: CAWRYAQGLGPLHF
CDR3 DNA: TGTGCCTGGAGATACGCACAGGGTCTCGGGCCCCTCCACTTT

D gene: TRBD1
J gene: TRBJ2-5
clone size: .
V gene: TRBV7-2
CDR3 protein: CASSFQQGATETQYF
CDR3 DNA: TGTGCCAGCAGCTTCCAACAGGGGGCAACTGAGACCCAGTACTTC

D gene: TRBD1
J gene: TRBJ1-6
clone size: .
V gene: TRBV2
CDR3 protein: CANRDSNSPLHF
CDR3 DNA: TGTGCCAACCGGGACAGTAACTCACCCCTCCACTTT

D gene: .
J gene: TRBJ2-7
clone size: .
V gene: TRBV11-2
CDR3 protein: CASSLVQGVYEQYF
CDR3 DNA: TGTGCCAGCAGCTTAGTTCAGGGTGTATACGAGCAGTACTTC

D gene: TRBD1
J gene: TRBJ2-7
clone size: .
V gene: TRBV5-5
CDR3 protein: CASRAGDRETYEQYF
CDR3 DNA: TGTGCCAGCAGGGCAGGGGACAGGGAAACCTACGAGCAGTACTTC

D gene: .
J gene: TRBJ2-1
clone size: .
V gene: TRBV18
CDR3 protein: CASSPRDTVYNEQFF
CDR3 DNA: TGTGCCAGCTCACCACGGGACACCGTATACAATGAGCAGTTCTTC

D gene: .
J gene: TRBJ2-5
clone size: .
V gene: TRBV5-1
CDR3 protein: CASSRGLNQETQYF
CDR3 DNA: TGCGCCAGCAGCAGAGGACTAAATCAAGAGACCCAGTACTTC

D gene: TRBD2
J gene: TRBJ2-1
clone size: .
V gene: TRBV3-1/TRBV3-2
CDR3 protein: CASSQGPSGSFNEQFF
CDR3 DNA: TGTGCCAGCAGCCAAGGTCCTAGCGGGAGTTTCAATGAGCAGTTCTTC

D gene: .
J gene: TRBJ1-3
clone size: .
V gene: TRBV10-2
CDR3 protein: CASQGPGNTIYF
CDR3 DNA: TGCGCCAGCCAGGGCCCTGGAAACACCATATATTTT

D gene: .
J gene: TRBJ1-1
clone size: .
V gene: TRBV28
CDR3 protein: CASSFRGGFFTEAFF
CDR3 DNA: TGTGCCAGCAGTTTTAGGGGGGGATTCTTCACTGAAGCTTTCTTT

D gene: .
J gene: TRBJ2-1
clone size: .
V gene: TRBV10-1
CDR3 protein: CASSEGALWQFF
CDR3 DNA: TGCGCCAGCAGTGAGGGGGCTTTGTGGCAGTTCTTC

D gene: TRBD1
J gene: TRBJ2-5
clone size: .
V gene: TRBV3-1/TRBV3-2
CDR3 protein: CASSQRDRGRVETQYF
CDR3 DNA: TGTGCCAGCAGCCAACGTGACAGGGGCCGGGTAGAGACCCAGTACTTC

D gene: .
J gene: TRBJ1-6
clone size: .
V gene: TRBV30
CDR3 protein: CAWSFDSPLHF
CDR3 DNA: TGTGCCTGGAGCTTTGATTCACCCCTCCACTTT

D gene: .
J gene: TRBJ1-4
clone size: once
V gene: TRBV19
CDR3 protein: CASKRHETNEKLFF
CDR3 DNA: TGTGCCAGCAAAAGACACGAAACTAATGAAAAACTGTTTTTT

D gene: .
J gene: TRBJ2-7
clone size: .
V gene: TRBV10-3
CDR3 protein: CAISQTERSDYEQYF
CDR3 DNA: TGTGCCATCAGTCAGACCGAGCGTTCGGACTACGAGCAGTACTTC

D gene: .
J gene: TRBJ2-2
clone size: .
V gene: TRBV7-9
CDR3 protein: CASSRRGTGELFF
CDR3 DNA: TGTGCCAGCAGCAGACGGGGAACCGGGGAGCTGTTTTTT

D gene: .
J gene: TRBJ2-7
clone size: .
V gene: TRBV10-3
CDR3 protein: CAISESFQDGQYF
CDR3 DNA: TGTGCCATCAGTGAGTCGTTCCAGGATGGTCAGTACTTC

D gene: .
J gene: TRBJ1-2
clone size: .
V gene: TRBV28
CDR3 protein: CASSGQVYGYTF
CDR3 DNA: TGTGCCAGCAGTGGGCAGGTCTATGGCTACACCTTC

D gene: TRBD2
J gene: TRBJ2-5
clone size: .
V gene: TRBV30
CDR3 protein: CAWSPGWGGPQETQYF
CDR3 DNA: TGTGCCTGGAGCCCTGGCTGGGGGGGTCCTCAAGAGACCCAGTACTTC

D gene: .
J gene: TRBJ2-3
clone size: .
V gene: TRBV28
CDR3 protein: CASSLPQGSGVMYTQYF
CDR3 DNA: TGTGCCAGCAGTTTACCTCAGGGTAGCGGTGTTATGTATACGCAGTATTTT

D gene: .
J gene: TRBJ1-5
clone size: .
V gene: TRBV11-2
CDR3 protein: CASSLEGSINQPQHF
CDR3 DNA: TGTGCCAGCAGCTTAGAGGGGAGTATCAATCAGCCCCAGCATTTT

D gene: TRBD1
J gene: TRBJ2-3
clone size: .
V gene: TRBV5-4
CDR3 protein: CASSPMTGMTDTQYF
CDR3 DNA: TGTGCCAGCAGCCCTATGACAGGGATGACAGATACGCAGTATTTT

D gene: TRBD2
J gene: TRBJ2-5
clone size: .
V gene: TRBV5-1
CDR3 protein: CASSPQRGRLGETQYF
CDR3 DNA: TGCGCCAGCAGCCCCCAGCGGGGGAGACTCGGGGAGACCCAGTACTTC

D gene: .
J gene: TRBJ2-1
clone size: .
V gene: TRBV6-5
CDR3 protein: CASSYGWAGRENEQFF
CDR3 DNA: TGTGCCAGCAGTTACGGGTGGGCAGGCAGAGAAAATGAGCAGTTCTTC

D gene: .
J gene: TRBJ1-5
clone size: once
V gene: TRBV6-1
CDR3 protein: CASSEGANQPQHF
CDR3 DNA: TGTGCCAGCAGTGAAGGGGCCAATCAGCCCCAGCATTTT

D gene: .
J gene: TRBJ2-7
clone size: .
V gene: TRBV21-1
CDR3 protein: CASSNSGVEQYF
CDR3 DNA: TGTGCCAGCAGCAACAGCGGGGTAGAGCAGTACTTC

D gene: .
J gene: TRBJ2-7
clone size: .
V gene: TRBV12-3/TRBV12-4
CDR3 protein: CASSFSGAYEQYF
CDR3 DNA: TGTGCCAGCAGTTTCTCAGGGGCCTACGAGCAGTACTTC

D gene: .
J gene: TRBJ1-5
clone size: once
V gene: TRBV6-5
CDR3 protein: CASSSNRGSNQPQHF
CDR3 DNA: TGTGCCAGCAGCTCTAACCGGGGATCCAATCAGCCCCAGCATTTT

D gene: .
J gene: TRBJ2-5
clone size: once
V gene: TRBV18
CDR3 protein: CASSPRTRQETQYF
CDR3 DNA: TGTGCCAGCTCACCACGGACAAGGCAAGAGACCCAGTACTTC